This T cell receptor beta chain was sequenced in a study of T cell changes during pregnancy in multiple sclerosis. The ends were cut back, 1 base at V and 2 bases at J, with 24 bases in the middle. Germline values: CDR1 SQVTM, CDR2 ANQGSEA. The length of the CDR3 is 18 residues. Assay: immunoSEQ multiplex PCR; the TCRdb copy retains only in-frame clones and omits some. The sample yields tens of thousands of clones, more than 75% seen once. This material consisted of peripheral blood, taken in the third trimester of pregnancy. The source is a female donor in good health, enrolled as a control in a pregnancy study. V and J are TRBV29-1 and TRBJ2-7; TRBD1 is a possible D gene (5 bases). Here the CDR3 DNA reads TGCAGCGTTGAAGGTCTTAGGTGGGGCAGGGAAGGAGCCTACGAGCAGTACTTC. Translating gives CSVEGLRWGREGAYEQYF.